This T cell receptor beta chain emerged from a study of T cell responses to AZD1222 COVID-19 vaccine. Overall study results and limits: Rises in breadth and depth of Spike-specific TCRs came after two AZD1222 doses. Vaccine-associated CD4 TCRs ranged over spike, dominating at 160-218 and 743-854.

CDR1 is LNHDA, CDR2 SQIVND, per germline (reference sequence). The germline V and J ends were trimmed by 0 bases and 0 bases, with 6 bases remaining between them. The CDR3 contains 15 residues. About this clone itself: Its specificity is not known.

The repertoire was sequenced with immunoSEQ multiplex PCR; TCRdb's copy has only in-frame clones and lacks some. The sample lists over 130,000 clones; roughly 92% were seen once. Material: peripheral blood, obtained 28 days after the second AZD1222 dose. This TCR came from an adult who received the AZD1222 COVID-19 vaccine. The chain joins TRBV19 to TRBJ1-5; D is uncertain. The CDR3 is CASSIDLDSNQPQHF. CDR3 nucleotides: TGTGCCAGTAGTATAGATTTGGATAGCAATCAGCCCCAGCATTTT.